This record covers a single T cell receptor (beta chain). The antigen is unknown. This sample was taken from a study of lymphopenia after photon versus proton radiotherapy. Study observations and caveats: Survival link was tested only in deceased patients; proton benefit remains a possibility. Larger post-nadir TCR diversity loss correlated inversely with survival in deceased patients. Under photons, naive T cells and diversity fell while effector/memory populations rose. After the lymphocyte nadir, photon-treated repertoires showed oligoclonal expansion, especially of CD8+ Temra cells.

The V gene lost 6 bases and the J gene lost 4 bases, with 15 bases spanning the gap. Germline CDR1 is MRHNA and CDR2 is SNTAGT. The CDR3 covers 14 residues. The assay was immunoSEQ multiplex PCR, and TCRdb's table has in-frame clones only and misses some. The sample consists of approximately 150,000 clones, 75% to 90% of them appearing once. The TCR sequence derives from a man aged 45-65 years with gastric cancer. The rearrangement links TRBV6-4 to TRBJ1-1; D perhaps matches TRBD1 (6 bases). Specimen: peripheral blood, collected from a patient treated with photon-based radiotherapy. This chain's CDR3 is CASRTTGTSTEAFF. DNA of the CDR3: TGTGCCAGCAGGACGACAGGCACTAGCACTGAAGCTTTCTTT.